One and the same sample provided the 26 T cell receptor beta chains below, sequenced in a study of OX40 agonist ivuxolimab in advanced cancers. TCRdb's copy holds only in-frame clones and misses some; the assay was immunoSEQ multiplex PCR. The table includes about 49,000 clones, just under 95% detected once. Source: CD4+ or CD8+ T cells sorted from blood, taken in a trial of the OX40 agonist ivuxolimab. All receptors come from an adult with an advanced solid tumor such as melanoma, head and neck, liver or kidney cancer.

The chain employs TRBV30 and TRBJ1-4; tentatively, D is TRBD1 (5 bases). Trimming stripped 3 bases from V and 8 bases from J, with 16 bases between. The CDR3 spans 14 residues. The germline gives CDR1 GTSNPN, CDR2 SVGIG (reference sequence). CDR3 in DNA: TGTGCCTGGAGCCCCACAGGATCTGGGGAAAAACTGTTTTTT. It yields the protein CAWSPTGSGEKLFF.

The chain uses TRBV6-5 and TRBJ2-1; D not resolved. The CDR3 has 14 residues. The V and J ends lost 0 bases and 3 bases respectively, with 6 bases between them. Germline CDR1 and CDR2: MNHEY and SVGAGI. CDR3 sequence reads: CASSYSRYYNEQFF. The DNA for the CDR3 is TGTGCCAGCAGTTACTCCCGTTACTACAATGAGCAGTTCTTC.

The V gene is TRBV4-3, the J gene TRBJ1-2, with D possibly matching TRBD1 (5 bases). CDR1 is LGHNA and CDR2 is YSLEER in the germline V gene. Trimming pared 3 bases from V and 5 bases from J, leaving 10 bases between. The CDR3 runs 13 residues. CDR3 bases: TGCGCCAGCAGCCAGGGGGGAGGGTATGGCTACACCTTC. Amino acids: CASSQGGGYGYTF.

This rearrangement joins TRBV6-5 to TRBJ2-5; D might be TRBD1 (6 bases). Trimming cost V 0 bases and J 4 bases, with 9 bases left between them. Germline V gene data show CDR1 as MNHEY and CDR2 as SVGAGI. The CDR3 runs to 14 residues. Written as DNA, the CDR3 is TGTGCCAGCAGTTACTCTGGGACACTAGAGACCCAGTACTTC. Translating it yields CASSYSGTLETQYF.

The genes are TRBV13 and TRBJ2-5; 10 nucleotides match TRBD2. The J call may be wrong; the DNA end is better matched by TRBJ2-7. CDR3 length: 16 amino acids. Germline assignment: CDR1 PRHDT and CDR2 FYEKMQ (reference sequence). The CDR3 here is CASSTRRLAGDYEQYF. Here the CDR3 DNA reads TGTGCCAGCAGCACTAGGAGGCTAGCGGGAGACTACGAGCAGTACTTC.

This chain uses TRBV11-2 with TRBJ1-2, with D tentatively TRBD1 (6 bases). Germline-derived CDR1 and CDR2 are SGHAT and FQNNGV. The V gene lost 1 base and the J gene lost 7 bases, with 10 bases spanning the gap. The CDR3 has 13 residues. CDR3 region: CASSLGRGAGYTF. The CDR3 nucleotides are TGTGCCAGCAGCTTAGGTAGGGGGGCTGGCTACACCTTC.

The rearrangement joins TRBV5-6 to TRBJ1-1; D ambiguous. V dropped 4 bases and J dropped 6 bases, with 16 bases sitting between them. This CDR3 is 14 amino acids long. Germline loops: CDR1 SGHDT, CDR2 YYEEEE. The CDR3 nucleotides read TGTGCCAGCAGCCTTCCCCCCCTCGACCCTGAAGCTTTCTTT. This translates into CASSLPPLDPEAFF.

The chain couples TRBV5-1 to TRBJ2-1; D is ambiguous. The CDR3 length is 12 residues. With 0 bases removed from V and 8 bases from J, the gap between germline ends came to 6 bases. Germline V gene lookup returns CDR1 SGHRS and CDR2 YFSETQ. CDR3 coding DNA: TGCGCCAGCAGCTTGGATTTTTATGAGCAGTTCTTC. It encodes CASSLDFYEQFF.

The rearrangement joins TRBV19 to TRBJ2-7; possible D gene TRBD1, 5 bases. The CDR3 has 14 residues. V was trimmed by 3 bases and J by 2 bases, leaving 11 bases between them. The germline CDR1 and CDR2 sequences are LNHDA and SQIVND (reference sequence). CDR3 in DNA: TGTGCCAGTAGTATCGGGCAGGGCGCCTACGAGCAGTACTTC. It is translated as CASSIGQGAYEQYF.

The chain uses TRBV27 and TRBJ2-3; D remains ambiguous. The V gene lost 5 bases and the J gene lost 2 bases, with 2 bases spanning the gap. Germline V lookup: CDR1 MNHEY, CDR2 SMNVEV (reference sequence). The CDR3 totals 11 residues. CDR3 protein: CASSTTDTQYF. CDR3 coding DNA: TGTGCCAGCAGTACCACAGATACGCAGTATTTT.

The rearrangement joins TRBV5-4 to TRBJ2-4; D may be TRBD1 or TRBD2 (5 bases each). Per germline, CDR1 SGHNT and CDR2 YYREEE (reference sequence). The CDR3 has 13 amino acids. V was shortened by 2 bases and J by 8 bases, with 11 bases between the two germline ends. The CDR3 spells CASSFIRGDIQYF. CDR3 DNA: TGTGCCAGCAGCTTCATCCGAGGGGACATTCAGTACTTC.

This clone was observed once. The CDR3 nucleotides read TGTGCCAGCAGTTCTCGACTAGCGCGCGATGAGCAGTTCTTC. Protein sequence: CASSSRLARDEQFF. The chain carries TRBV6-5 and TRBJ2-1, with TRBD2 matching 8 bases. This CDR3 spans 14 amino acids. Looked up from germline, CDR1 is MNHEY and CDR2 is SVGAGI. J lost 8 bases, V lost 4 bases, and 7 bases had no gene match.

The V and J genes are TRBV7-9 and TRBJ1-4; perhaps TRBD1 as D (5 bases). CDR3 length equals 14 residues. Deletions cut 3 bases from V and 3 bases from J, with 8 bases between. Germline CDR1 SEHNR, CDR2 FQNEAQ (reference sequence). CDR3 nucleotides: TGTGCCAGCAGCTTTGGGGGAGCTAATGAAAAACTGTTTTTT. Protein sequence: CASSFGGANEKLFF.

The chain recombines TRBV30 with TRBJ2-2; D is possibly TRBD1 or TRBD2 (5 bases each). Trimming pared 6 bases from V and 0 bases from J, leaving 8 bases between. The germline V gene encodes CDR1 GTSNPN and CDR2 SVGIG (reference sequence). CDR3 length: 13 amino acids. The CDR3 bases are TGTGCCTGCGGGGCAGCGAACACCGGGGAGCTGTTTTTT. Its translation is CACGAANTGELFF.

This chain links TRBV9 with TRBJ2-5, with D perhaps matching TRBD1 (7 bases). CDR3 length: 15 amino acids. The germline V gene encodes CDR1 SGDLS and CDR2 YYNGEE. V shed 1 base and J shed 5 bases, with 15 bases lying between them. The CDR3 sequence is CASSVFPGGMETQYF. CDR3 in DNA: TGTGCCAGCAGCGTATTCCCAGGGGGGATGGAGACCCAGTACTTC.

This sequence joins TRBV7-9 and TRBJ2-7, with 14 bases identical to TRBD2. Trimming removed 5 bases from V and 6 bases from J; junction bases left unmatched: 12. The CDR3 extends over 17 amino acids. The germline gives CDR1 SEHNR, CDR2 FQNEAQ (reference sequence). For the CDR3, the DNA is TGTGCCAGCAGCCCTAGGACTAGCGGGAGGTCCCCTCTCGAGCAGTACTTC. This encodes CASSPRTSGRSPLEQYF.

The chain employs TRBV7-9 and TRBJ2-3; the match to TRBD1 covers 8 bases. Germline V gives CDR1 SEHNR, CDR2 FQNEAQ (reference sequence). The CDR3 is made up of 15 amino acids. The V segment lost 5 bases and the J segment 6 bases; nucleotides outside the gene matches: 10. The CDR3: CASSMGTGLGDTQYF. The CDR3 nucleotides read TGTGCCAGCAGCATGGGGACAGGATTGGGGGATACGCAGTATTTT.

The chain employs TRBV6-6 and TRBJ2-2, with D uncertain. Deletions cut 4 bases from V and 2 bases from J, with 11 bases between. The CDR3 extends over 15 amino acids. Germline V lookup: CDR1 MNHNY, CDR2 SVGAGI (reference sequence). The chain's CDR3 is CASSLTYHNTGELFF. CDR3 nucleotides: TGTGCCAGCAGTTTAACCTACCACAACACCGGGGAGCTGTTTTTT.

The chain links TRBV19 to TRBJ2-2, with unresolved D. This CDR3 is built from 17 residues. CDR1 LNHDA and CDR2 SQIVND come from the germline V gene (reference sequence). The V and J ends lost 3 bases and 0 bases respectively, with 14 bases between them. The CDR3 protein is CASSISIQAPNTGELFF. In DNA, the CDR3 is TGTGCCAGTAGTATCTCCATTCAAGCTCCGAACACCGGGGAGCTGTTTTTT.

The chain combines TRBV28 with TRBJ1-1, with 7 bases matching TRBD1. The CDR3 is 15 residues long. After removal of 1 base from V and 6 bases from J, the junction contained 8 bases not matched to a gene. From germline, CDR1 is MDHEN and CDR2 SYDVKM. The CDR3 coding sequence is TGTGCCAGCAGTTTATTTCGTTCGGGACAGTCTGAAGCTTTCTTT. Its translation: CASSLFRSGQSEAFF. The whole variable domain, remainder taken from reference TRBV28 and TRBJ1-1, is DVKVTQSSRYLVKRTGEKVFLECVQDMDHENMFWYRQDPGLGLRLIYFSYDVKMKEKGDIPEGYSVSREKKERFSLILESASTNQTSMYLCASSLFRSGQSEAFFGQGTRLTVV.

The rearrangement links TRBV30 to TRBJ2-7, with 10 nucleotides matching TRBD2. The CDR3 has 14 residues. With V trimmed by 1 base and J by 7 bases, 7 bases remained unmatched. Germline V gene data show CDR1 as GTSNPN and CDR2 as SVGIG (reference sequence). The CDR3 region has the DNA TGTGCCTGGAGTGCTCTAGCGGGAGTAAATGAGCAGTACTTC. Its protein is CAWSALAGVNEQYF.

The J gene is TRBJ2-7, the V gene TRBV14; TRBD2 agrees at 13 bases. The CDR3 is 17 residues long. Germline-derived CDR1 and CDR2 are SGHDN and FVKESK. With V trimmed by 1 base and J by 4 bases, 7 bases remained unmatched. The CDR3 region has the DNA TGTGCCAGCAGCCAAGGGATCGGACTAGCGGGAGTTTACGAGCAGTACTTC. Translated, it gives CASSQGIGLAGVYEQYF.

Points on this clone: The junction and the germline gene differ at one end; a read error may be behind it. The chain recombines TRBV5-3 with TRBJ2-7; D gene ambiguous. TRBV5-3 is assigned to the ORF class and has an uncertain function. There are 12 residues in the CDR3. CDR3 region: CASSSKAYEQYF. The CDR3, as DNA: TGTGCCAGCAGCTCCAAGGCCTACGAGCAGTACTTC.

The chain couples TRBV7-2 to TRBJ1-3; no firm D call. Per the germline V gene, CDR1 is SGHTA and CDR2 is FQGNSA. This CDR3 is built from 13 residues. The V end lost 5 bases, the J end lost 4 bases, and 9 bases lay between the germline ends. In nucleotides, the CDR3 is TGTGCCAGCAGCCCGGGTTGGGGAAACACCATATATTTT. This translates into CASSPGWGNTIYF.

This rearrangement joins TRBV9 to TRBJ1-4; D may be TRBD1 (5 bases). Per the germline V gene, CDR1 is SGDLS and CDR2 is YYNGEE. The CDR3 spans 15 residues. V gave up 4 bases and J gave up 5 bases, with 15 bases separating them. CDR3 residues: CASSSEGLWNEKLFF. CDR3 DNA: TGTGCCAGCAGCAGCGAGGGACTTTGGAATGAAAAACTGTTTTTT.

The chain employs TRBV7-5 and TRBJ2-7; TRBD1 is the table's D call, not checked against the DNA. TRBV7-5 is noted as a pseudogene. This CDR3 is built from 15 residues. The CDR3 bases are TGTGCCAGAAGCTTAGGCACAGGGGCTAACTACGAGCAGTACTTC. Amino acids: CARSLGTGANYEQYF.